The 28 T cell receptor beta chains below were found in one sample sequenced in a study of T cell repertoires in cytomegalovirus infection. TCRdb reprocessed the reads via MiXCR and lists one record per CDR3 protein. The data show some 400,000 distinct CDR3 sequences, roughly 30% seen once. The sequenced sample was PBMCs. The receptor set was obtained from a human donor in good health (CMV status not recorded). Some clones in this sample may be carry-over from other donors' samples.

The CDR3 spells CASSYPQDRVDSPLHF. The CDR3 DNA is TGTGCCAGCAGTTACCCCCAGGACAGGGTAGATTCACCCCTCCACTTT. V and J are TRBV6-6 and TRBJ1-6; 8 bases are a match to TRBD1. Looked up from germline, CDR1 is MNHNY and CDR2 is SVGAGI (reference sequence). The CDR3 contains 16 residues. V shed 2 bases and J 8 bases; nucleotides not matched to a gene: 8.

This clonotype has a handful of counts. The chain joins TRBV14 to TRBJ1-1; D may be TRBD1 (6 bases). Germline V gene data show CDR1 as SGHDN and CDR2 as FVKESK. V lost 3 bases and J 11 bases, leaving 13 bases between the germline ends. The CDR3 extends over 12 amino acids. The CDR3 DNA is TGTGCCAGCAGCCACCCACAGGGAGTGGCTTTCTTT. Amino acids: CASSHPQGVAFF.

This clonotype has just a few counts. The chain links TRBV24-1 to TRBJ2-1, with D perhaps matching TRBD1 or TRBD2 (6 bases each). Trimming stripped 7 bases from V and 10 bases from J, with 16 bases between. From germline, CDR1 is KGHDR and CDR2 SFDVKD. This CDR3 is 13 amino acids long. The CDR3 DNA reads as TGTGCCACCAGAAACACGATAGGGGGGGAGCAGTTCTTC. It yields the protein CATRNTIGGEQFF.

This clonotype was observed at least ten times. The V call is TRBV7-2, the J call TRBJ1-2; no definite D call. Between the trimmed V and J ends, which lost 5 bases and 0 bases, there was a span of 10 bases. Per the germline V gene, CDR1 is SGHTA and CDR2 is FQGNSA. The CDR3 totals 14 residues. The CDR3 sequence is CASSDSHANYGYTF. CDR3 bases: TGTGCCAGCAGCGACTCCCATGCTAACTATGGCTACACCTTC.

The chain recombines TRBV7-9 with TRBJ1-2; the match to TRBD1 covers 7 bases. The CDR3 is 18 residues long. Trimming cost V 2 bases and J 6 bases; bases outside gene matches: 18. Per germline, CDR1 SEHNR and CDR2 FQNEAQ (reference sequence). This CDR3 reads CASSLSERQGIGVHGYTF. DNA for the CDR3: TGTGCCAGCAGCTTATCGGAGAGACAGGGAATAGGAGTCCATGGCTACACCTTC.

V usage is TRBV15 and J usage is TRBJ1-5; the D gene is possibly TRBD1 (5 bases). The V gene's germline CDR1 is LNHNV and CDR2 YYDKDF (reference sequence). The CDR3 has 14 amino acids. Trimming removed 2 bases from V and 6 bases from J, with 11 bases in between. CDR3 sequence (DNA): TGTGCCACCAGCAGAAACTTGGGGCCTCAGCCCCAGCATTTT. The encoded protein is CATSRNLGPQPQHF.

CDR3 residues: CATSDRAAGLQPQHF. In nucleotides, the CDR3 is TGTGCCACCAGTGATAGGGCGGCAGGGCTTCAGCCCCAGCATTTT. The V gene is TRBV24-1, the J gene TRBJ1-5; D possibly corresponds to TRBD1 (5 bases). CDR1 KGHDR and CDR2 SFDVKD come from the germline V gene. The V end lost 3 bases, the J end lost 6 bases, and 14 bases lay between the germline ends. The CDR3 covers 15 residues.

This clonotype was counted ten times or more. V usage is TRBV7-2 and J usage is TRBJ2-7; 7 bases agree with TRBD1. In germline, CDR1 is SGHTA, CDR2 FQGNSA. V lost 5 bases to trimming and J lost 6 bases; unmatched junction nucleotides: 7. This CDR3 has 13 amino acids. DNA for the CDR3: TGTGCCAGCAGCCGTCGACAGGGCCTCGAGCAGTACTTC. Its translation: CASSRRQGLEQYF.

Only a few counts were recorded for this clonotype. The V gene is TRBV12-3 or TRBV12-4, the J gene TRBJ1-2; 7 nucleotides match TRBD1. The CDR3 loop spans 18 amino acids. V dropped 4 bases and J dropped 0; count of bases not matched to a gene: 14. CDR3: CASSSHKDRARTNYGYTF. CDR3 sequence (DNA): TGTGCCAGCAGTTCACACAAAGACAGGGCGAGGACTAACTATGGCTACACCTTC.

The sample holds a few counts of this clonotype. The rearrangement joins TRBV14 to TRBJ2-3, with 8 bases that match TRBD2. Germline values: CDR1 SGHDN, CDR2 FVKESK. V shed 4 bases, J shed 8 bases, and the junction held 8 bases outside the gene matches. The CDR3 runs 14 residues. CDR3 DNA sequence: TGTGCCAGCAGCCTGGATCTAGCGGGTGGTACGCAGTATTTT. Amino acids: CASSLDLAGGTQYF.

This clonotype was recorded once. Since the CDR3 does not end with the conserved phenylalanine or tryptophan, this likely comes from a read error. The chain recombines TRBV2 with TRBJ1-3; D remains unclear. The germline V gene encodes CDR1 SNHLY and CDR2 FYNNEI. The V and J ends lost 5 bases and 1 base respectively, with 15 bases between them. The CDR3 is 16 amino acids. CDR3 DNA: TGTGCCAGCAGTAAGGCAAGAATTGGGTCTGGAAACACCATATATTTG. Translating it yields CASSKARIGSGNTIYL.

Only a few counts were recorded for this clonotype. V usage is TRBV28 and J usage is TRBJ2-3, with D possibly being TRBD1 (6 bases). Looked up from germline, CDR1 is MDHEN and CDR2 is SYDVKM. The V end lost 5 bases, the J end lost 0 bases, and 12 bases lay between the germline ends. The CDR3 covers 15 residues. For the CDR3, the DNA is TGTGCCAGCAGTCCCACAGGGCAAAGCACAGATACGCAGTATTTT. Its translation: CASSPTGQSTDTQYF.

This clonotype was recorded many times. CDR3 DNA: TGTGCCACCAGTGAACCCGTGGGGTCGGAGCAGTACTTC. Its protein product is CATSEPVGSEQYF. The chain employs TRBV24-1 and TRBJ2-7; D gene ambiguous. Trimming shortened V by 4 bases and J by 7 bases, and 13 bases separated the two germline ends. Germline values: CDR1 KGHDR, CDR2 SFDVKD. This CDR3 spans 13 amino acids.

On this clonotype itself: The junction does not match germline at one end; this may be a read error. The CDR3 protein is CALSGTGVSYGHTF. In DNA form, the CDR3 reads TGTGCCCTCAGCGGGACAGGGGTTTCCTATGGCCACACCTTC. This chain joins TRBV10-3 and TRBJ1-2; TRBD1 matches 10 bases. This CDR3 has 14 amino acids. Looked up from germline, CDR1 is ENHRY and CDR2 is SYGVKD.

This clonotype was seen a handful of times. The V gene is TRBV7-9, the J gene TRBJ2-5, with D maybe TRBD1 (6 bases). The CDR3 runs 14 residues. V shed 6 bases and J shed 2 bases, with 13 bases lying between them. Per the germline V gene, CDR1 is SEHNR and CDR2 is FQNEAQ (reference sequence). CDR3 in DNA: TGTGCCAGCAGTGACAGGTCCTATCAAGAGACCCAGTACTTC. It is translated as CASSDRSYQETQYF.

This clonotype was picked up a small number of times. The rearrangement links TRBV18 to TRBJ2-6, with no clear D. Germline CDR1 KGHSH, CDR2 LQKENI. This CDR3 comprises 15 residues. V gave up 2 bases and J gave up 0 bases, with 5 bases separating them. The CDR3 DNA is TGTGCCAGCTCACCAAGGACCTCTGGGGCCAACGTCCTGACTTTC. Protein product: CASSPRTSGANVLTF.

J is TRBJ1-1 and V is TRBV20-1; 7 nucleotides line up with TRBD1. The ends lost 5 bases at V and 5 bases at J; junction bases unmatched: 5. CDR1 and CDR2 (germline): DFQATT, SNEGSKA (reference sequence). The CDR3 runs to 12 residues. The CDR3 nucleotides read TGCAGTGCTTATGCCAGGGGGACTGAAGCTTTCTTT. This codes for CSAYARGTEAFF.

CDR3 coding DNA: TGTGCTAGTGGTTTGGCCACTAGCGGGGGGACCCATACGCAGTATTTT. It codes for CASGLATSGGTHTQYF. This chain connects TRBV12-5 to TRBJ2-3; 12 bases align to TRBD2. The CDR3 loop spans 16 amino acids. Per the germline V gene, CDR1 is LGHNT and CDR2 is FRNRAP. Trimming cost V 1 base and J 7 bases; bases outside gene matches: 6.

The chain employs TRBV4-1 and TRBJ1-1; the D is unclear. There are 14 residues in the CDR3. The V gene's germline CDR1 is MGHRA and CDR2 YSYEKL. Trimming took 1 base from V and 8 from J, leaving 14 bases between them. The CDR3 bases are TGCGCCAGCAGCCAAGTGTTATACGGCACCGAAGCTTTCTTT. It translates to CASSQVLYGTEAFF.

This clonotype was counted between two and nine times. This sequence joins TRBV7-6 and TRBJ1-6, with 11 bases matching TRBD1. V shed 6 bases and J 9 bases; nucleotides not matched to a gene: 10. The CDR3 loop spans 16 amino acids. The germline gives CDR1 SGHVS, CDR2 FNYEAQ. CDR3 nucleotides: TGTGCCAGCAGAGACGCCGGGACAGGGGGTAGTTCACCCCTCCACTTT. This codes for CASRDAGTGGSSPLHF. The entire variable domain, with the rest obtained from reference TRBV7-6 and TRBJ1-6, is as follows: GAGVSQSPRYKVTKRGQDVALRCDPISGHVSLYWYRQALGQGPEFLTYFNYEAQQDKSGLPNDRFSAERPEGSISTLTIQRTEQRDSAMYRCASRDAGTGGSSPLHFGNGTRLTVT.

This clonotype was seen repeatedly, ten times or more. The rearrangement links TRBV3-1 to TRBJ2-5, with D tentatively TRBD2 (6 bases). Germline V lookup: CDR1 LGHDT, CDR2 YNNKEL (reference sequence). The CDR3 length is 15 residues. V lost 0 bases and J lost 4, with 12 bases in between. This chain's CDR3 is CASSQDWVRGETQYF. The DNA for the CDR3 is TGTGCCAGCAGCCAAGATTGGGTGCGGGGAGAGACCCAGTACTTC.

DNA of the CDR3: TGCGCCAGCAGCACCTCCGGGACAGAGTTCCGGACCCAGTACTTC. Protein product: CASSTSGTEFRTQYF. The J gene is TRBJ2-5, the V gene TRBV5-1; 7 bases fit TRBD1. The junction had 13 bases not matched to a gene; V was cut back by 4 bases and J by 7 bases. Germline assignment: CDR1 SGHRS and CDR2 YFSETQ. There are 15 residues in the CDR3.

A word on this clonotype: A clone one base away is much larger, so this may be a read error. The chain recombines TRBV7-2 with TRBJ2-2; tentatively, D is TRBD2 (5 bases). The germline V gene encodes CDR1 SGHTA and CDR2 FQGNSA. The CDR3 has 13 residues. CDR3 sequence: CASSLSSTGDLFF. The CDR3 coding sequence is TGTGCCAGCAGCTTAAGCTCCACCGGGGATCTGTTTTTT.

The sample holds many counts of this clonotype. DNA of the CDR3: TGTGCCAGCAGTTTTGGGGGGCGAGAGACCCAGTACTTC. Its protein product is CASSFGGRETQYF. The V gene is TRBV12-3 or TRBV12-4, the J gene TRBJ2-5, with D possibly being TRBD1 or TRBD2 (6 bases each). This CDR3 comprises 13 residues. Trimming shortened V by 3 bases and J by 4 bases, and 9 bases separated the two germline ends.

This clonotype was seen repeatedly, ten times or more. The genes are TRBV4-3 and TRBJ1-6; 9 bases map to TRBD1. CDR1 is LGHNA, CDR2 YSLEER, per germline. The CDR3 is 16 amino acids. The junction had 5 bases not matched to a gene; V was cut back by 2 bases and J by 6 bases. The CDR3 region is CASSQTGGLSNSPLHF. The CDR3 nucleotides are TGCGCCAGCAGCCAAACAGGGGGCTTAAGTAATTCACCCCTCCACTTT.

This clonotype was counted at least ten times. The chain has TRBV4-1 and TRBJ2-3, with 10 bases aligning to TRBD2. CDR1 and CDR2 from the germline V gene are MGHRA and YSYEKL. This CDR3 is built from 16 residues. The V and J ends lost 4 bases and 0 bases, in that order; junction bases with no gene match: 4. The CDR3 nucleotides read TGCGCCAGCAGCCTCCCGACTAGCGGGAGCACAGATACGCAGTATTTT. This sequence encodes CASSLPTSGSTDTQYF.

This clonotype has a handful of counts. The chain uses TRBV2 and TRBJ1-1, with D maybe TRBD1 (6 bases). Trimming pared 10 bases from V and 4 bases from J, leaving 10 bases between. CDR3 length: 11 amino acids. Germline V lookup: CDR1 SNHLY, CDR2 FYNNEI. The CDR3 is CATRGPTEAFF. CDR3 sequence (DNA): TGTGCCACCCGGGGGCCCACTGAAGCTTTCTTT.

This chain links TRBV11-2 with TRBJ2-5; 8 bases match TRBD2. This CDR3 spans 17 amino acids. V shed 5 bases and J 2 bases; nucleotides not matched to a gene: 13. Looked up from germline, CDR1 is SGHAT and CDR2 is FQNNGV. The DNA of the CDR3 is TGTGCCAGCAGCGAAAGCTGGATTGGGACTAGTCAAGAGACCCAGTACTTC. It encodes CASSESWIGTSQETQYF.